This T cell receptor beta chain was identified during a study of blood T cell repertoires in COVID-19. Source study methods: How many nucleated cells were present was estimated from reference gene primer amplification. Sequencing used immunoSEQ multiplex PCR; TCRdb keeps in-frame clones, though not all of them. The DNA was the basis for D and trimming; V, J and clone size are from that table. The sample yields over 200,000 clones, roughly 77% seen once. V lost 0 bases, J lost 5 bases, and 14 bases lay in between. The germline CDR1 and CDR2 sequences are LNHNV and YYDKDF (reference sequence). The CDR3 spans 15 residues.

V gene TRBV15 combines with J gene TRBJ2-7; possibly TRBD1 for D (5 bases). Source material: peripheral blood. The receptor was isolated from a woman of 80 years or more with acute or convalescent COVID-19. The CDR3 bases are TGTGCCACCAGCAGAGAACAATCAGGGTTCGACGAGCAGTACTTC. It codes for CATSREQSGFDEQYF.